The 24 T cell receptor beta chains given below trace back to one sample, sequenced in a study of blood T cell repertoires in COVID-19. Generated by immunoSEQ multiplex PCR, the TCRdb table keeps only in-frame clones and is missing some. The table has about 180,000 clones, about four fifths seen once. Sequencing was carried out using peripheral blood. The receptors stem from an older woman with COVID-19, enrolled during active disease.

J is TRBJ2-5 and V is TRBV6-5; 8 bases agree with TRBD1. The V gene's germline CDR1 is MNHEY and CDR2 SVGAGI. This CDR3 is built from 15 residues. V dropped 2 bases and J dropped 9; count of bases not matched to a gene: 11. The CDR3 is CASSYVGQGATPQYF. The CDR3 nucleotides are TGTGCCAGCAGTTACGTAGGGCAGGGGGCGACGCCCCAGTACTTC.

The chain is built from TRBV6-5 and TRBJ1-6; TRBD1 matches 7 bases. Germline trimming cut 6 bases from V and 5 bases from J; bases unmatched to any gene: 4. This CDR3 spans 14 amino acids. CDR1 and CDR2 from the germline V gene are MNHEY and SVGAGI. CDR3 loop: CASRGGQNNSPLHF. The CDR3 DNA sequence: TGTGCCAGCAGGGGGGGACAGAATAATTCACCCCTCCACTTT.

The V call is TRBV5-1, the J call TRBJ2-1, with unresolved D. CDR1 SGHRS and CDR2 YFSETQ come from the germline V gene. Trimming stripped 4 bases from V and 0 bases from J, with 14 bases between. The CDR3 has 16 residues. The CDR3 sequence: CASSPLQVSSYNEQFF. CDR3 nucleotide sequence: TGCGCCAGCAGCCCCCTTCAGGTTAGCTCCTACAATGAGCAGTTCTTC.

The chain recombines TRBV28 with TRBJ1-1; unclear D gene. The germline CDR1 and CDR2 sequences are MDHEN and SYDVKM. V lost 5 bases to trimming and J lost 7 bases, with 11 bases between them. The CDR3 extends over 12 amino acids. The CDR3 loop reads CASSTGSGEAFF. The CDR3 region has the DNA TGTGCCAGCAGTACCGGCTCAGGTGAAGCTTTCTTT.

The rearrangement uses TRBV9 and TRBJ1-1, with TRBD1 matching over 7 bases. The ends lost 3 bases at V and 4 bases at J; junction bases unmatched: 12. The CDR3 is 16 amino acids. Germline V lookup: CDR1 SGDLS, CDR2 YYNGEE. The CDR3 loop reads CASSAHGEGAATEAFF. CDR3 in DNA: TGTGCCAGCAGCGCGCACGGCGAGGGGGCGGCCACTGAAGCTTTCTTT.

This clone was recorded only once. V is TRBV7-3 and J is TRBJ2-3, with 10 bases that match TRBD2. The trim removed 0 bases at V and 7 bases at J, leaving 4 bases unmatched. In germline, CDR1 is SGHTA, CDR2 FQGTGA. The CDR3 contains 15 residues. CDR3 protein: CASSLTGTSVYTQYF. The CDR3 DNA follows: TGTGCCAGCAGCTTAACCGGGACTAGCGTTTATACGCAGTATTTT.

This rearrangement joins TRBV19 to TRBJ1-5; D ambiguous. V was cut by 4 bases and J by 9 bases, with 13 bases left in between. This CDR3 has 13 residues. CDR1 and CDR2 (germline): LNHDA, SQIVND (reference sequence). The CDR3 sequence is CASSKRAAGPQHF. DNA for the CDR3: TGTGCCAGTAGTAAGCGGGCGGCCGGGCCCCAGCATTTT.

Here the CDR3 reads CSASYTDTQYF. The CDR3 region has the DNA TGCAGTGCTAGTTACACAGATACGCAGTATTTT. The chain combines TRBV20-1 with TRBJ2-3; D is ambiguous. Germline loops: CDR1 DFQATT, CDR2 SNEGSKA (reference sequence). Trimming left V 3 bases short and J 2 bases short, with 3 bases between. The CDR3 length is 11 residues.

The V and J genes are TRBV7-9 and TRBJ2-5, with D perhaps TRBD2 (7 bases). Germline values: CDR1 SEHNR, CDR2 FQNEAQ (reference sequence). V lost 5 bases and J lost 13, with 23 bases in between. The CDR3 extends over 14 amino acids. The CDR3 bases are TGTGCCAGCAGCCCTCGCGGCGAGGGGGGGATGTCGTACTTC. Its protein product is CASSPRGEGGMSYF.

This chain joins TRBV19 and TRBJ1-2; D gene uncertain. The germline gives CDR1 LNHDA, CDR2 SQIVND (reference sequence). V was pared by 1 base and J by 3 bases, with 15 bases between. The CDR3 totals 16 residues. CDR3 region: CASSIGDTTPYYGYTF. The CDR3 DNA sequence: TGTGCCAGTAGTATAGGTGACACAACCCCCTACTATGGCTACACCTTC.

This chain joins TRBV11-2 and TRBJ2-7; TRBD2 agrees at 9 bases. V lost 5 bases to trimming and J lost 4 bases; unmatched junction nucleotides: 3. This CDR3 has 13 residues. Germline V CDR1 and CDR2: SGHAT, FQNNGV. The CDR3: CASSRAGGYEQYF. The CDR3 nucleotides are TGTGCCAGCAGCAGGGCGGGAGGGTACGAGCAGTACTTC.

The chain is built from TRBV18 and TRBJ2-5; no definite D call. V was clipped by 6 bases and J by 5 bases, with 22 bases between them. From germline, CDR1 is KGHSH and CDR2 LQKENI. The CDR3 has 16 amino acids. CDR3 in DNA: TGTGCCAGCTCTCCGATTAACCGAGGTATCGCGGAGACCCAGTACTTC. This translates into CASSPINRGIAETQYF.

V usage is TRBV14 and J usage is TRBJ2-1; D may be TRBD2 (5 bases). Per germline, CDR1 SGHDN and CDR2 FVKESK. The CDR3 totals 13 residues. Trimming pared 4 bases from V and 3 bases from J, leaving 7 bases between. CDR3 protein: CASSLDFYNEQFF. In nucleotides, the CDR3 is TGTGCCAGCAGCCTGGACTTCTACAATGAGCAGTTCTTC.

This CDR3 is CASSDMGGGGEKLFF. CDR3 sequence (DNA): TGTGCCAGCAGTGACATGGGGGGAGGTGGAGAAAAACTGTTTTTT. J is TRBJ1-4 and V is TRBV25-1; D perhaps matches TRBD1 (5 bases). V was trimmed by 3 bases and J by 8 bases, leaving 16 bases between them. Germline-derived CDR1 and CDR2 are MGHDK and SYGVNS. The CDR3 has 15 residues.

This clone has just a few counts. The chain joins TRBV9 to TRBJ2-5, with D perhaps matching TRBD2 (6 bases). CDR1 is SGDLS and CDR2 is YYNGEE in the germline V gene. V was trimmed by 3 bases and J by 5 bases, leaving 14 bases between them. The length of the CDR3 is 14 residues. CDR3 coding DNA: TGTGCCAGCAGCGCTAGCGTTGCTGGGGAGACCCAGTACTTC. Translation gives CASSASVAGETQYF.

Here the CDR3 reads CASSLSWDSGGYTF. The CDR3 DNA sequence: TGTGCCAGCAGTTTATCGTGGGACAGCGGTGGCTACACCTTC. The chain is built from TRBV27 and TRBJ1-2; 7 bases align to TRBD1. From germline, CDR1 is MNHEY and CDR2 SMNVEV (reference sequence). This CDR3 region has 14 residues. The V and J ends lost 0 bases and 7 bases, in that order; junction bases with no gene match: 5.

The chain uses TRBV15 and TRBJ2-6; no definite D call. V shed 0 bases and J shed 2 bases, with 5 bases lying between them. Germline V CDR1 and CDR2: LNHNV, YYDKDF (reference sequence). The CDR3 contains 15 residues. CDR3 region: CATSRDTAGANVLTF. CDR3 nucleotide sequence: TGTGCCACCAGCAGAGACACTGCTGGGGCCAACGTCCTGACTTTC.

In DNA, the CDR3 is TGTGCCAGCAGTGAAACCCGGAGGAACATTCAGTACTTC. Translation gives CASSETRRNIQYF. V usage is TRBV6-1 and J usage is TRBJ2-4, with D maybe TRBD2 (5 bases). The CDR3 is made up of 13 amino acids. The germline CDR1 and CDR2 sequences are MNHNS and SASEGT. The V gene lost 2 bases and the J gene lost 7 bases, with 9 bases spanning the gap.

This clone has at least ten counts. This chain uses TRBV11-2 with TRBJ2-1; possibly TRBD2 for D (6 bases). Per germline, CDR1 SGHAT and CDR2 FQNNGV. The CDR3 sequence is 14 residues long. The V end was cut by 1 base, the J end by 7 bases, with 11 bases between. The CDR3 bases are TGTGCCAGCAGCTTAGTACTAGCTTCGAATGAGCAGTTCTTC. This translates into CASSLVLASNEQFF.

The V gene is TRBV6-1, the J gene TRBJ1-5, with 7 bases lining up with TRBD1. Germline loops: CDR1 MNHNS, CDR2 SASEGT. This CDR3 is built from 15 residues. Trimming took 2 bases from V and 4 from J; bases not matched to a gene: 5. The CDR3 coding sequence is TGTGCCAGCAGTGAAATGACAGGGCGAAATCAGCCCCAGCATTTT. It codes for CASSEMTGRNQPQHF.

This clone has more than one count but fewer than ten. The chain is built from TRBV14 and TRBJ2-5; no clear D gene. Germline assignment: CDR1 SGHDN and CDR2 FVKESK. The length of the CDR3 is 13 residues. V was trimmed by 0 bases and J by 9 bases, leaving 11 bases between them. The CDR3 loop is CASSQDDYISQYF. CDR3 coding DNA: TGTGCCAGCAGCCAAGATGATTACATTTCCCAGTACTTC.

This chain joins TRBV18 and TRBJ2-5; D might be TRBD2 (6 bases). Germline V gives CDR1 KGHSH, CDR2 LQKENI. This CDR3 has 14 amino acids. V lost 6 bases to trimming and J lost 3 bases, with 14 bases between them. CDR3: CASSPGLGKETQYF. Written as DNA, the CDR3 is TGTGCCAGCTCTCCGGGACTCGGGAAAGAGACCCAGTACTTC.

This clone has just a few counts. The V gene is TRBV16, the J gene TRBJ1-5, with D perhaps TRBD1 (6 bases). From germline, CDR1 is KGHSY and CDR2 FQNENV. This CDR3 is built from 17 residues. Trimming stripped 1 base from V and 0 bases from J, with 13 bases between. The CDR3 sequence: CASSQLRGKHSNQPQHF. CDR3 DNA sequence: TGTGCCAGCAGCCAATTGAGGGGGAAACATAGCAATCAGCCCCAGCATTTT. The full variable domain, its missing parts supplied by reference TRBV16 and TRBJ1-5, is GEEVAQTPKHLVRGEGQKAKLYCAPIKGHSYVFWYQQVLKNEFKFLISFQNENVFDETGMPKERFSAKCLPNSPCSLEIQATKLEDSAVYFCASSQLRGKHSNQPQHFGDGTRLSIL.

This clone appeared a few times. This chain uses TRBV28 with TRBJ1-5; D remains unclear. The CDR3 sequence is 13 residues long. Germline CDR1 MDHEN, CDR2 SYDVKM. The germline V and J ends were trimmed by 4 bases and 1 base, with 5 bases remaining between them. CDR3 DNA sequence: TGTGCCAGCAGTTCGCTAAGCAATCAGCCCCAGCATTTT. Translation gives CASSSLSNQPQHF.